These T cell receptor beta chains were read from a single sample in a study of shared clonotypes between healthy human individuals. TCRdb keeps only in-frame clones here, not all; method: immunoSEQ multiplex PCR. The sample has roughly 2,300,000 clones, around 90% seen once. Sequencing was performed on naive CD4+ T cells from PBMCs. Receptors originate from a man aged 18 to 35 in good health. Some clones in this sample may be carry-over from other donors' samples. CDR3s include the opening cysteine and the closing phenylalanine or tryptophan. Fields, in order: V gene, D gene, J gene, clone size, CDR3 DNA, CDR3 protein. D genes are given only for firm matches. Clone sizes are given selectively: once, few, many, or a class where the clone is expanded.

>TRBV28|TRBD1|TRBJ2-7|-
TGTGCCAGCAGCCCAGGGGGCGGATCCTACGAGCAGTACTTC
CASSPGGGSYEQYF
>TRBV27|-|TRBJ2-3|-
TGTGCCAGCAGTCTAATGGTGTTGTCAGATACGCAGTATTTT
CASSLMVLSDTQYF
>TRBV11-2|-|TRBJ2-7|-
TGTGCCAGCAGCTTAGGAGGGTTTTTGTCCTACGAGCAGTACTTC
CASSLGGFLSYEQYF
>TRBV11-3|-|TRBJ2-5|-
TGTGCCAGCAGCTTAGAAGGAAGTCGGGAGACCCAGTACTTC
CASSLEGSRETQYF
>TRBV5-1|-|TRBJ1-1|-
TGCGCCAGCAGCTTGGGTGGGACGTACGGGACGGAAGCTTTCTTT
CASSLGGTYGTEAFF
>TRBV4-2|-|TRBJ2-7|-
TGTGCCAGCAGCGGACCGGGAGTAGACTACGAGCAGTACTTC
CASSGPGVDYEQYF
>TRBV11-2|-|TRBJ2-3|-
TGTGCCAGCCATAAAGTTGGCACAGATACGCAGTATTTT
CASHKVGTDTQYF
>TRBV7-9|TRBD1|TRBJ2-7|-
TGTGCCAGCAGCTTAGGGGACAGCCCTCCACTTCGGACGTACGAGCAGTACTTC
CASSLGDSPPLRTYEQYF
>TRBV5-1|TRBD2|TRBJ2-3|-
TGCGCCAGCAGTTTAGCGGGATGGGGCACAGATACGCAGTATTTT
CASSLAGWGTDTQYF
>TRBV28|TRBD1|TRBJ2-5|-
TGTGCCAGCAGCCCTTTGGGACAGGGAAAGGAGACCCAGTACTTC
CASSPLGQGKETQYF
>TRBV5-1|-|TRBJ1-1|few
TGCGCCAGCAGGCAGGAAGGTGTGAACACTGAAGCTTTCTTT
CASRQEGVNTEAFF
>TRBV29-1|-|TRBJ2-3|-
TGCAGCGCGGCCCCACAGTACAGCACAGATACGCAGTATTTT
CSAAPQYSTDTQYF
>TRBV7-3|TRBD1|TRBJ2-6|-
TGTGCCAGCAGCTTACGGCAGGGGGCGAGGTCTGGGGCCAACGTCCTGACTTTC
CASSLRQGARSGANVLTF
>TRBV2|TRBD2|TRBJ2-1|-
TGTGCCAGCAGCTACGGGACTATCATTGAGCAGTTCTTC
CASSYGTIIEQFF
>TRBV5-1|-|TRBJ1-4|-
TGCGCCAGCAGCATGGGCGGGTCTAACGAAAAACTGTTTTTT
CASSMGGSNEKLFF
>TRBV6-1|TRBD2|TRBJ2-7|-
TGTGCCAGCAGTGAGGGACTAGCGGGAGTAAATTCTGCCTACGAGCAGTACTTC
CASSEGLAGVNSAYEQYF
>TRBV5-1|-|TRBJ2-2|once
TGCGCCAGCAGCTTGGGGACGGCCGATATCGAGGAGCTGTTTTTT
CASSLGTADIEELFF
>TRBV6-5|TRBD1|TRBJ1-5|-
TGTGCCAGCAGAGGGACAGGGACAGGTCAGCCCCAGCATTTT
CASRGTGTGQPQHF
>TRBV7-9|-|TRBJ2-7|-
TGTGCCAGCAGCTTAGGACTAGCCTACGAGCAGTACTTC
CASSLGLAYEQYF
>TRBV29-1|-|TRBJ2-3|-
TGCAGCGTCGGGAGAAGCACAGATACGCAGTATTTT
CSVGRSTDTQYF
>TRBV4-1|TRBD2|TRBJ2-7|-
TGCGCCAGCAGCCGCGGACTAGCGGGAGCCTACGAGCAGTACTTC
CASSRGLAGAYEQYF
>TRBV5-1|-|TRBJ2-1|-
TGCGCCAGCAGCTTGAAGGGGGGGCAGTTCTTC
CASSLKGGQFF
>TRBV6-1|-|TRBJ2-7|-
TGTGCCAGCAGTGAAGTGCCGAGCGAAGAGCAGTACTTC
CASSEVPSEEQYF
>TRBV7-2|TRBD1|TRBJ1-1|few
TGTGCCAGCAGCGATCCTGGGACAGGAGGGGGCACTGAAGCTTTCTTT
CASSDPGTGGGTEAFF
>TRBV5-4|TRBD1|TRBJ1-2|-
TGTGCCAGCAGCTCGCCGACAGGGGACTATGGCTACACCTTC
CASSSPTGDYGYTF
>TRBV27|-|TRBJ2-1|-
TGTGCCAGCAGCCTCTTGGGGAGAGCCTACAATGAGCAGTTCTTC
CASSLLGRAYNEQFF